Listed below are T cell receptor beta chains from one sample, sequenced in a study of T cells in Graves' hyperthyroidism and ophthalmopathy. TCRdb re-derived calls from the multiplex PCR reads in MiXCR, one entry per CDR3 protein. The sample has about 460,000 distinct CDR3 sequences; under 25% are singletons. Sequenced sample: blood. These receptors all stem from a woman in her seventies with Graves' ophthalmopathy. Both conserved end residues are part of each CDR3. The D gene is left open where the match is weak. Rows give clone size only sometimes, using once, few, many, or a class for an expanded clone.

size,V,D,J,CDR3,DNA
few,TRBV19,TRBD2,TRBJ2-7,CATSGGYEQYF,TGTGCCACGAGCGGGGGCTACGAGCAGTACTTC
.,TRBV18,TRBD1,TRBJ2-7,CASSPDRRSFEQYF,TGTGCCAGCTCCCCGGACAGGCGCTCCTTCGAGCAGTACTTC
few,TRBV3-1,TRBD1,TRBJ1-4,CASSLDRGGKLFF,TGTGCCAGCAGCCTGGACAGGGGAGGAAAACTGTTTTTT
.,TRBV5-1,.,TRBJ2-2,CASSLRQATGELFF,TGCGCCAGCAGCCTCCGACAGGCCACCGGGGAGCTGTTTTTT
few,TRBV6-6,.,TRBJ2-5,CASSYSGREETQYF,TGTGCCAGCAGTTACTCGGGAAGGGAAGAGACCCAGTACTTC
many,TRBV11-2,.,TRBJ1-1,CASSLSNGEIEAFF,TGTGCCAGCAGCTTAAGTAACGGGGAGATTGAAGCTTTCTTT
many,TRBV7-2,.,TRBJ1-2,CASSSTGDPRYGYTF,TGTGCCAGCAGCTCGACGGGGGACCCCCGCTATGGCTACACCTTC
.,TRBV20-1,.,TRBJ2-1,CSVVEQSSYNEQFF,TGCAGTGTAGTTGAGCAAAGCTCCTACAATGAGCAGTTCTTC
few,TRBV19,.,TRBJ1-5,CASSWGEGQPQHF,TGTGCCAGTAGTTGGGGGGAGGGCCAGCCCCAGCATTTT
few,TRBV12-3/TRBV12-4,.,TRBJ1-5,CASSFSGVEPQHF,TGTGCCAGCAGTTTCAGTGGTGTAGAGCCCCAGCATTTT
few,TRBV6-1,.,TRBJ1-3,CASSEILSLGNTIYF,TGTGCCAGCAGTGAAATCCTGTCCCTTGGAAACACCATATATTTT
many,TRBV2,TRBD1,TRBJ2-7,CASSIRDRGTHEQYF,TGTGCCAGCAGTATCCGGGACAGGGGAACCCACGAGCAGTACTTC
few,TRBV29-1,.,TRBJ2-2,CSGGLWGAGELFF,TGCAGCGGGGGGCTGTGGGGGGCTGGGGAGCTGTTTTTT
.,TRBV6-1,.,TRBJ2-1,CASSDIEQFF,TGTGCCAGCAGTGATATAGAGCAGTTCTTC
.,TRBV12-5,TRBD1,TRBJ2-1,CASGLIDRAGEQFF,TGTGCTAGTGGTTTGATCGACAGGGCTGGTGAGCAGTTCTTC
few,TRBV29-1,.,TRBJ1-1,CSGREMNTEAFF,TGCAGCGGTAGGGAGATGAACACTGAAGCTTTCTTT
few,TRBV30,.,TRBJ1-6,CAWAGAFGSPLHF,TGTGCCTGGGCTGGGGCGTTTGGATCACCCCTCCACTTT
.,TRBV20-1,.,TRBJ1-1,CSARGVRNTEPFF,TGCAGTGCTAGAGGGGTAAGGAACACTGAACCTTTCTTT
.,TRBV9,.,TRBJ1-6,CASSVGTVRYSPLHF,TGTGCCAGCAGCGTAGGAACAGTAAGGTATTCGCCCCTCCACTTT
.,TRBV2,TRBD1,TRBJ2-7,CASRKDRVGEQYF,TGTGCCAGCAGGAAAGACAGGGTTGGCGAGCAGTACTTC
.,TRBV15,TRBD1,TRBJ2-2,CATGPDRGPTGELFF,TGTGCCACCGGACCGGACAGGGGTCCCACCGGGGAGCTGTTTTTT
.,TRBV5-6,TRBD2,TRBJ2-6,CASSTRLAGGSGANVLTF,TGTGCCAGCAGCACCCGACTAGCGGGAGGCTCTGGGGCCAACGTCCTGACTTTC